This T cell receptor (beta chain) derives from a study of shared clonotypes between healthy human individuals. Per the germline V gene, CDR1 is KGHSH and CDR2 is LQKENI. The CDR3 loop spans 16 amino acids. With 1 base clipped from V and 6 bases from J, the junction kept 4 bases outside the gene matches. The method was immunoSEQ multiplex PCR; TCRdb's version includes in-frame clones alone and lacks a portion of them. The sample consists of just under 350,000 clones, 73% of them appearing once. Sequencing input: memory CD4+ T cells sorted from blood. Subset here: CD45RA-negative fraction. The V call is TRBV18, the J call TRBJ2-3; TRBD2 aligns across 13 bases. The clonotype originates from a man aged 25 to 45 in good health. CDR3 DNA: TGTGCCAGCTCACCACAGACTAGCGGGAGGATGGATACGCAGTATTTT. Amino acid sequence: CASSPQTSGRMDTQYF.